These 3 T cell receptor beta chains were sequenced from one sample in a study of shared clonotypes between healthy human individuals. Only in-frame clones appear in the TCRdb table, and some are missing; sequencing was by immunoSEQ multiplex PCR. The table records 2,500,000 or so clones, 93% of them present only once. The sample comprised naive CD4+ T cells from PBMCs. Specified subset: CD45RA+ positively selected. The receptor source for this set is a man younger than 35 in good health. Some clones in this sample may be carry-over from other donors' samples.

The genes are TRBV7-9 and TRBJ2-7; D perhaps matches TRBD2 (5 bases). V lost 5 bases, J lost 0 bases, and 20 bases lay in between. The CDR3 loop spans 17 amino acids. The germline V gene encodes CDR1 SEHNR and CDR2 FQNEAQ (reference sequence). The CDR3 spells CASSPPSGRADSYEQYF. DNA for the CDR3: TGTGCCAGCAGCCCCCCGTCGGGGAGAGCGGACTCCTACGAGCAGTACTTC.

This clone was detected many times. This chain uses TRBV5-5 with TRBJ2-7; 11 nucleotides line up with TRBD2. The CDR3 consists of 15 residues. Germline V gene sequence: CDR1 SGHKS, CDR2 YYEKEE (reference sequence). After removal of 4 bases from V and 3 bases from J, the junction contained 6 bases not matched to a gene. The CDR3 sequence is CASSRAGTSGYEQYF. CDR3 nucleotides: TGTGCCAGCAGCCGGGCTGGGACTAGCGGCTACGAGCAGTACTTC.

This chain links TRBV19 with TRBJ2-1; TRBD1 aligns across 9 bases. This CDR3 has 16 residues. Germline CDR1 reads LNHDA; CDR2 reads SQIVND (reference sequence). V lost 6 bases to trimming and J lost 8 bases; unmatched junction nucleotides: 14. CDR3 sequence reads: CASSKNRGRLMYEQFF. The DNA of the CDR3 is TGTGCCAGTAGCAAGAACAGGGGGCGCCTTATGTATGAGCAGTTCTTC. Filled out from reference TRBV19 and TRBJ2-1, the complete variable domain reads DGGITQSPKYLFRKEGQNVTLSCEQNLNHDAMYWYRQDPGQGLRLIYYSQIVNDFQKGDIAEGYSVSREKKESFPLTVTSAQKNPTAFYLCASSKNRGRLMYEQFFGPGTRLTVL.